The TCR beta chain under discussion was sequenced for a study of beta chain features in type 1 diabetes (dated by TCRdb to about 2018). For context, the study as a whole: Patients and healthy donors did not differ in mean age, gender distribution, total cell number or subset yield. A total of about 100,000,000 sorted cells were examined across all samples, and RNA yield correlated strongly with the number of cells per subset. Regulatory and stem cell-like memory subsets were isolated from only 8 patients and about 8 healthy donors, whereas naive and central memory subsets came from all 30 or so donors. The study compared the TCRB repertoires of sorted circulating CD4+ T cell subsets in recently diagnosed type 1 diabetes patients with those in matched healthy donors.

Results and caveats for the whole study, not just this receptor: Shorter templates might be favored by PCR, yet because patient and control samples were amplified and corrected together, any such skew would affect both groups equally. Only small numbers of individuals were included in the HLA sub-analyses, which left unresolved whether HLA type had any influence on TCRB rearrangement. Because cDNA was sequenced instead of genomic DNA, highly expressing activated cells could be over-represented, though the groups showed no difference in activation or CD3 levels. Patients with type 1 diabetes made fewer insertions and deleted more nucleotides at VDJ recombination sites, implying thymic rearrangement abnormalities. A moderate but significant shortening of TCRB CDR3 length was observed in type 1 diabetes patients in all four CD4+ subsets. The naive, central memory and regulatory TCRB repertoires appeared to resemble one another more closely among patients than among healthy donors.

From each donor, a single peripheral blood sample of 100 to 150 mL on average was drawn into heparinised tubes. A BD FACSAria II and a panel including CD45RO, CCR7, CD25, CD127, CD95 and CD27 were used to sort naive, central memory, regulatory and stem cell-like memory CD4+ T cells. Every sorted population had a purity above 95%. PBMCs were separated immediately by Lymphoprep density gradient centrifugation and were stained directly, without being cultured. To minimize batch effects, samples were stained and sorted in pairs, one healthy donor with one patient per experiment. All of the isolated RNA was reverse transcribed with the High Capacity cDNA Reverse Transcription Kit, so expressed TCRB transcripts were sequenced. Naive, central memory and regulatory T cell samples underwent deep immunoSEQ sequencing, averaging about 3.57 million total reads per sample. Sorted cells were lysed in RLT buffer and RNA was extracted with DNase-treated RNeasy Micro or Mini kits, depending on cell number. Each cell subset was processed separately to prevent cross-contamination, with patient and healthy donor samples processed together. Using the immunoSEQ multiplex PCR, TCRB sequences were amplified from cDNA into 87-bp fragments spanning the CDR3 region. The amplicons were sequenced using the Illumina HiSeq platform. The source study handled its data this way. Synthetic template baselines were used to correct PCR bias computationally, reads within Hamming distance 2 were collapsed together, and singletons that could not be merged were discarded. Reads were aligned to IMGT to assign V, D and J genes, CDR3 length, and insertions or deletions at six rearrangement sites. Within each subset, clonotype counts were normalized to sorted cell number, after which true diversity and Gini coefficients were computed with the tcR R package. The overlap coefficient, calculated on TCRB nucleotide sequences, was used to quantify repertoire sharing. Out-of-frame TCRB sequences from naive cells were analyzed as a proxy for the pre-selection repertoire. What TCRdb holds here is the immuneACCESS table cut down to in-frame rearrangements. Part of the clones is not present; checked against another copy, under half of the missing clones reflect an unresolved V gene, and the others are unexplained. The D gene and trimming were derived from the DNA, and the V and J assignments and clone size from that table. The sample data list about 240,000 clones, and approximately 14% of these were observed just once. The ten most abundant clones make up roughly 0.019% of the sample.

This clone has a handful of counts. The clone's antigen remains unknown. No qualities accompany the bases; no much larger clone lies one base away. Here V drops 3 bases and J drops 7 bases, and the junction holds 6 bases not matched to any gene. Based on the germline V gene, the CDR1 and CDR2 sequences are SGHAT and FQNNGV. The CDR3, from cysteine to phenylalanine, totals 15 residues. Kept here is only the CDR3 DNA, which spans 45 bases and is read in frame from base 1. The receptor's source is a young man with type 1 diabetes. The rearranged chain carries TRBV11-2 and TRBJ2-1, and 10 junction bases match TRBD2. The sequenced sample was naive CD4+ T cells from blood. The sample's cell subset or site, from its label and the paper: true naive CD4+ T cells. The CDR3 region: CASSFLAGDRNEQFF. The bases read TGTGCCAGCAGCTTTCTAGCGGGAGATCGGAATGAGCAGTTCTTC.